This T cell receptor beta chain was profiled in a study of blood T cells in healthy people across ages. Study context: With template switching, about one barcoded beta molecule was captured per two T cells. Points from the study as a whole: Since the PBMCs were unsorted, naive and antigen-experienced cells could not be conclusively compared.

Together with a sample-barcoded 5' primer, a J-beta primer mix was included in a second PCR lasting about 7 to 11 cycles. One entry per CDR3 protein results from TCRdb running MiXCR on the 5' RACE reads. The table records about 1,600,000 distinct CDR3 sequences, about 43% of them present only once. Concerning this clonotype: Its specificity is not known.

Sequencing was performed on blood. The receptor was derived from a young woman in good health.

CDR3 in DNA: TGTGCCAGCAGTGATGACAGGCACAATGAGCAGTTCTTC. Translating gives CASSDDRHNEQFF. The rearrangement links TRBV2 to TRBJ2-1, with D possibly being TRBD1 (6 bases). CDR3 size: 13 residues. Trimming pared 3 bases from V and 5 bases from J, leaving 8 bases between. Germline-derived CDR1 and CDR2 are SNHLY and FYNNEI.